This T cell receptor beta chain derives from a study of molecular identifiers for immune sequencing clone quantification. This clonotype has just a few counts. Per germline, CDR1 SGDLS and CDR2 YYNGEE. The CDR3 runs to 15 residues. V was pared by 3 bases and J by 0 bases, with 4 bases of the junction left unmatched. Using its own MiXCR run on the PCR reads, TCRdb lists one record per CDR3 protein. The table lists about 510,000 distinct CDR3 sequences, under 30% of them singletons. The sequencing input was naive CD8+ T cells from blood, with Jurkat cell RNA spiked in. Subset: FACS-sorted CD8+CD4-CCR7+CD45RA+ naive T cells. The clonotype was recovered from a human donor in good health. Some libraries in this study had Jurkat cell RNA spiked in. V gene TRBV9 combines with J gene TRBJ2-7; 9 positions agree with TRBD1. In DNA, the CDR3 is TGTGCCAGCAGCGCGGGACAGGGACCCTCCTACGAGCAGTACTTC. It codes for CASSAGQGPSYEQYF.